The 2 T cell receptor beta chains in this list originate from one sample, sequenced in a study of cytomegalovirus exposure and HLA in healthy donors (dated by TCRdb to about 2017). Libraries were made using the immunoSEQ multiplex PCR assay. Here the immuneACCESS table is served through TCRdb, limited to in-frame sequences with V and J called. Missing clones are a known gap in these copies; in checked studies unresolved V genes cover under half, and the rest lacks a known reason. This sample has 150,000 to 200,000 clones in its table, and roughly 82% of those were observed once. More than 1.1% of the sample is taken by the ten largest. Sample: PBMCs. The source is a woman aged 18-29 years in good health and CMV-seronegative.

The V call is TRBV7-9, the J call TRBJ1-5, with D unresolved. The CDR3 sequence is 14 residues long. From germline, CDR1 is SEHNR and CDR2 FQNEAQ (reference sequence). V shed 4 bases and J shed 2 bases, with 9 bases lying between them. Written as DNA, the CDR3 is TGTGCCAGCAGCTCCGTAGAGGGCAATCAGCCCCAGCATTTT. It specifies CASSSVEGNQPQHF.

The chain combines TRBV5-1 with TRBJ2-5, with 8 bases fitting TRBD1. The CDR3 sequence is 16 residues long. With 0 bases clipped from V and 5 bases from J, the junction kept 9 bases outside the gene matches. In germline, CDR1 is SGHRS, CDR2 YFSETQ. CDR3 in amino acids: CASSLANQGAYETQYF. The CDR3 DNA follows: TGCGCCAGCAGCTTGGCAAATCAGGGGGCGTATGAGACCCAGTACTTC. The entire variable domain, with the rest obtained from reference TRBV5-1 and TRBJ2-5, is as follows: KAGVTQTPRYLIKTRGQQVTLSCSPISGHRSVSWYQQTPGQGLQFLFEYFSETQRNKGNFPGRFSGRQFSNSRSEMNVSTLELGDSALYLCASSLANQGAYETQYFGPGTRLLVL.